The 9 T cell receptor beta chains listed next were all sequenced from one sample in a study of CD8 T cells in ankylosing spondylitis. A single record per CDR3 protein comes from TCRdb applying MiXCR to the 5' RACE reads. The table has around 150,000 distinct CDR3 sequences, 9.5% to 12% seen once; the top ten hold less than 5%. The specimen sequenced was blood, either unsorted or a sorted T cell fraction (not recorded which). Receptors were obtained from a female donor with ankylosing spondylitis or in good health (not recorded which).

The CDR3: CSVVDTTLRYEQYF. The CDR3 DNA follows: TGCAGCGTGGTGGACACGACGTTGAGGTACGAGCAGTACTTC. The chain has TRBV29-1 and TRBJ2-7; D perhaps matches TRBD1 (5 bases). The V end lost 6 bases, the J end lost 4 bases, and 19 bases lay between the germline ends. Germline-derived CDR1 and CDR2 are SQVTM and ANQGSEA. The CDR3 covers 14 residues.

In this sample, this clonotype turned up many times. The chain employs TRBV28 and TRBJ1-4; maybe TRBD1 (5 bases). Germline assignment: CDR1 MDHEN and CDR2 SYDVKM. This CDR3 has 14 residues. Trimming removed 6 bases from V and 8 bases from J, with 16 bases in between. CDR3 nucleotides: TGTGCCAGCAGCCTACGGGGCGCCCTCGAAAAACTGTTTTTT. This translates into CASSLRGALEKLFF.

This clonotype came up many times. This chain links TRBV19 with TRBJ1-2; 7 bases are shared with TRBD1. The CDR3 sequence is 14 residues long. V lost 3 bases, J lost 4 bases, and 5 bases stayed unmatched. Germline V lookup: CDR1 LNHDA, CDR2 SQIVND (reference sequence). The DNA for the CDR3 is TGTGCCAGTAGTATCCAACAGGGGATCTATGGCTACACCTTC. This gives the protein CASSIQQGIYGYTF. Together with reference TRBV19 and TRBJ1-2, the CDR3 gives the full variable domain: DGGITQSPKYLFRKEGQNVTLSCEQNLNHDAMYWYRQDPGQGLRLIYYSQIVNDFQKGDIAEGYSVSREKKESFPLTVTSAQKNPTAFYLCASSIQQGIYGYTFGSGTRLTVV.

This clonotype showed up many times. The CDR3 loop is CSAGLAGADTQYF. The CDR3 DNA reads as TGCAGTGCTGGACTAGCGGGAGCAGATACGCAGTATTTT. The V call is TRBV20-1, the J call TRBJ2-3, with 13 positions matching TRBD2. CDR3 length: 13 residues. Looked up from germline, CDR1 is DFQATT and CDR2 is SNEGSKA (reference sequence). V gave up 5 bases and J gave up 4 bases; unmatched junction bases: 0.

This clonotype was observed at least ten times. This chain links TRBV7-6 with TRBJ2-3; a weak D match, TRBD2 (6 bases). The CDR3 runs to 14 residues. CDR1 is SGHVS, CDR2 FNYEAQ, per germline. The germline V and J ends were trimmed by 4 bases and 0 bases, with 8 bases remaining between them. The DNA of the CDR3 is TGTGCCAGCAGCTGGACTACCAGCACAGATACGCAGTATTTT. Its translation: CASSWTTSTDTQYF.

The genes are TRBV12-3 or TRBV12-4 and TRBJ2-7, with 7 bases matching TRBD1. The CDR3 is 14 residues long. The V gene end was trimmed by 6 bases and the J gene end by 4 bases; junction bases not matched to a gene: 9. The CDR3 nucleotides are TGTGCCAGCAGCTTAAAGCAGGGGGTATACGAGCAGTACTTC. Translated, it gives CASSLKQGVYEQYF.

This clonotype was detected many times. The gene calls are TRBV14 and TRBJ1-4; D remains ambiguous. CDR1 and CDR2 (germline): SGHDN, FVKESK. V was trimmed by 0 bases and J by 8 bases, leaving 7 bases between them. This CDR3 comprises 13 residues. CDR3 sequence: CASSQEPAEKLFF. The CDR3 nucleotides are TGTGCCAGCAGCCAAGAGCCGGCAGAAAAACTGTTTTTT.

This clonotype came up many times. The chain's CDR3 is CSVVYSGGRADTQYF. The CDR3 nucleotides are TGCAGCGTTGTGTACAGCGGGGGGCGGGCAGATACGCAGTATTTT. The V and J genes are TRBV29-1 and TRBJ2-3; TRBD2 agrees at 9 bases. J gave up 4 bases and V 4 bases, and 9 bases lay outside the gene matches. The CDR3 runs 15 residues. Per the germline V gene, CDR1 is SQVTM and CDR2 is ANQGSEA.

Ten or more counts support this clonotype. This chain connects TRBV7-9 to TRBJ1-2; no firm D call. The CDR3 has 12 residues. Germline CDR1 reads SEHNR; CDR2 reads FQNEAQ (reference sequence). V was trimmed by 4 bases and J by 4 bases, leaving 7 bases between them. CDR3 nucleotides: TGTGCCAGCAGCTCCGGACTCTATGGCTACACCTTC. It translates to CASSSGLYGYTF.